This is a list of T cell receptor beta chains from one sample in a study of Graves' ophthalmopathy and Graves' hyperthyroidism. TCRdb itself ran the multiplex PCR reads through MiXCR, one entry per CDR3 protein. The table shows 740,000 or so distinct CDR3 sequences, with 40% occurring only once. Sample: peripheral blood. All receptors derive from an adult man with Graves' ophthalmopathy. Both conserved end residues are part of each CDR3. D genes are given only for firm matches. Rows give clone size only sometimes, using once, few, many, or a class for an expanded clone.

>TRBD1|TRBJ2-7|few|TRBV11-2
TGTGCCAGCAGCTTACGAGACAGGGGCGACGAGCAGTACTTC
CASSLRDRGDEQYF
>TRBD1|TRBJ1-6|-|TRBV10-3
TGTGCCAGCGGCGACAGGGTTTTCGGGTCACCCCTCCACTTT
CASGDRVFGSPLHF
>TRBD2|TRBJ2-5|-|TRBV2
TGTGCCAGCAGTGAATGGGTCTGGCTAGCGGGACTAGCAGGGGAGACCCAGTACTTC
CASSEWVWLAGLAGETQYF
>TRBD2|TRBJ2-5|many|TRBV7-2
TGTGCCAGCAGCTTAGGACTAGCGGGAGCAGCAGAGACCCAGTACTTC
CASSLGLAGAAETQYF
>-|TRBJ1-2|-|TRBV2
TGTGCCCTAAGGATTAGAGGGGATGGCTACACCTTC
CALRIRGDGYTF
>-|TRBJ2-2|-|TRBV10-3
TGTGCCAGCAGTCGGATGACCGGGGAGCTGTTTTTT
CASSRMTGELFF
>-|TRBJ2-5|-|TRBV19
TGTGCCAGTAGCCTGGGGGCGAATCAGCCCCAGTACTTC
CASSLGANQPQYF
>-|TRBJ1-2|-|TRBV29-1
TGCAGCTTAGGAGACAGTGGCGGCTACACCTTC
CSLGDSGGYTF
>-|TRBJ1-5|few|TRBV19
TGTGCCAGCAGTTTAACAGGCGGAATGGGCAATCAGCCCCAGCATTTT
CASSLTGGMGNQPQHF
>-|TRBJ1-4|many|TRBV19
TGTGCCAGTAGTATTTCTACTAATGAAAAACTGTTTTTT
CASSISTNEKLFF
>-|TRBJ1-2|many|TRBV7-2
TGTGCCAGCAGCTTGTCTGACAGGTCGAACTATGGCTACACCTTC
CASSLSDRSNYGYTF
>-|TRBJ1-2|few|TRBV4-3
TGCGCCAGCAGCCAAGTTACAGGTCACTATGGCTACACCTTC
CASSQVTGHYGYTF
>TRBD1|TRBJ1-5|-|TRBV24-1
TGTGCCAGCAGCGATAGAAAGGGACAGGGGGGACAGCCCCAGCATTTT
CASSDRKGQGGQPQHF
>-|TRBJ1-5|many|TRBV19
TGTGCCAGGGCTACAGGGAACAATCAGCCCCAGCATTTT
CARATGNNQPQHF
>-|TRBJ2-2|-|TRBV20-1
TGCAGTGCCCCCCAGTTCCGTTTCGGGGAGCTGTTTTTT
CSAPQFRFGELFF
>-|TRBJ1-2|many|TRBV2
TGTGCCAGCACCTTACAGGGCAGTGGCTACACCTTC
CASTLQGSGYTF
>-|TRBJ1-6|-|TRBV9
TGTGCCAGCAGCTCGCGGTTATCACCCCTCCACTTT
CASSSRLSPLHF
>TRBD2|TRBJ2-7|-|TRBV20-1
TGCAGTGCGATTAGCGGGGGCTCCTACGAGCAGTACTTC
CSAISGGSYEQYF
>TRBD1|TRBJ1-5|-|TRBV24-1
TGTGCCAGCAGACGGACAGGGGGGGATCAGCCCCAGCATTTT
CASRRTGGDQPQHF
>TRBD1|TRBJ2-3|few|TRBV10-3
TGTGCCACTCGACAAGCTGGGACAGATTTCACAGATACGCAGTATTTT
CATRQAGTDFTDTQYF
>-|TRBJ2-5|-|TRBV5-6
TGTGCCAGCAGCTCCGGGGGCGTTAGGGAGACCCAGGACTTC
CASSSGGVRETQDF
>TRBD1|TRBJ1-1|many|TRBV2
TGTGCCAGCAGTGGACAGGGCCCTGAAGCTTTCTTT
CASSGQGPEAFF
>-|TRBJ2-5|few|TRBV7-6
TGTGCCAGCACCCCCCGACCCAAAAATTGGTACCAAGAGACCCAGTACTTC
CASTPRPKNWYQETQYF
>-|TRBJ1-2|many|TRBV25-1
TGTGCCAGCAGTGTCGGGAATGGCTACACCTTC
CASSVGNGYTF
>TRBD1|TRBJ1-2|many|TRBV10-3
TGTGCCATCAGCTCCGGGACAGCTAACTATGGCTACACCTTC
CAISSGTANYGYTF
>-|TRBJ1-2|many|TRBV6-5
TGTGCCAGCAGTTACGGACGGGGGGTGGATGGCTACACCTTC
CASSYGRGVDGYTF
>TRBD1|TRBJ1-5|many|TRBV2
TGTGCCAGTCGAGTTACAGGGGCGAGCAATCAGCCCCAGCATTTT
CASRVTGASNQPQHF
>-|TRBJ1-5|many|TRBV12-3/TRBV12-4
TGTGCCAGCAGTTTAAGTGGGAAGGGCCAGCCCCAGCATTTT
CASSLSGKGQPQHF
>TRBD1|TRBJ1-4|many|TRBV7-3
TGTGCCAGCAGCTCAAACTCCACAGGGGGATTTAATGAAAAACTGTTTTTT
CASSSNSTGGFNEKLFF
>TRBD1|TRBJ1-3|-|TRBV7-9
TGTGCCAGCAGTTCAAGACAGGGGATTACTGGAAACACCATATATTTT
CASSSRQGITGNTIYF
>-|TRBJ1-5|-|TRBV6-5
TGTGCCAGCAGTTACCCTGGAAACAATCAGCCCCAGCATTTT
CASSYPGNNQPQHF
>-|TRBJ2-2|-|TRBV25-1
TGTGCCAGCAGCGTTGTTCCCCACACCGGGGAGCTGTTTTTT
CASSVVPHTGELFF
>TRBD1|TRBJ1-5|few|TRBV24-1
TGTGCCACCAGTGACCCAGGGGACAGTCAGCCCCAGCATTTT
CATSDPGDSQPQHF
>-|TRBJ2-7|-|TRBV7-9
TGTGCCAGCAGCCGTTTGGGCTACGAGCAGCTCTTC
CASSRLGYEQLF
>-|TRBJ1-2|many|TRBV2
TGTGCCAGCAGGTCTGGGTATGGCTACACCTTC
CASRSGYGYTF
>-|TRBJ1-1|once|TRBV11-2
TGTGCCAGCAGCTTAAAGGGCAGCTTTATGAACACTGAAGCTTTCTTT
CASSLKGSFMNTEAFF
>-|TRBJ1-1|-|TRBV4-1
TGCGCCAGCAGGCCCCCTGTTGGGGTGAACACTGAAGCTTTCTTT
CASRPPVGVNTEAFF
>-|TRBJ1-2|-|TRBV19
TGTGCCAGCCATTTCCTGGACGCCGGAGCTTCTAACTATGGCTACACCTTC
CASHFLDAGASNYGYTF
>-|TRBJ2-6|few|TRBV7-9
TGTGCCAGCAGCTGGGACCTCTCTGGGGCCAACGTCCTGACTTTC
CASSWDLSGANVLTF
>-|TRBJ2-5|-|TRBV20-1
TGCGGTGCTAGAGTTTTCTACCGCCAAGAGACCCAGTACTTC
CGARVFYRQETQYF
>TRBD2|TRBJ2-7|few|TRBV20-1
TGCAGTGCTAGAGATCGGAGCGGGAGAGGTTACGAGCAGTACTTC
CSARDRSGRGYEQYF
>-|TRBJ2-5|-|TRBV4-3
TGCGCCAGCAGCCAAGTAGAGGTAGCGGGAAACAGGGGTGAGACCCAGTACTTC
CASSQVEVAGNRGETQYF
>-|TRBJ2-7|many|TRBV9
TGTGCCAGCAGCGTAGGGGACACCTACTACGAGCAGTACTTC
CASSVGDTYYEQYF
>-|TRBJ1-2|many|TRBV7-2
TGTGCCAGCAGCTTAGGGACAGCGAACTATGGCTACACCTTC
CASSLGTANYGYTF
>TRBD1|TRBJ1-6|-|TRBV24-1
TGTGCCACCAGTGAGTCGCTGGGACAGCGTAATTCACCCCTCCACTTT
CATSESLGQRNSPLHF
>TRBD1|TRBJ2-7|-|TRBV11-1
TGTGCCAGCAGCTTAGCAGGCGGGACAGGGGTCTACGAGCAGTACTTC
CASSLAGGTGVYEQYF
>-|TRBJ1-4|many|TRBV24-1
TGTGCCACCAGTGATTTGGGCAGAAACAATGAAAAACTGTTTTTT
CATSDLGRNNEKLFF